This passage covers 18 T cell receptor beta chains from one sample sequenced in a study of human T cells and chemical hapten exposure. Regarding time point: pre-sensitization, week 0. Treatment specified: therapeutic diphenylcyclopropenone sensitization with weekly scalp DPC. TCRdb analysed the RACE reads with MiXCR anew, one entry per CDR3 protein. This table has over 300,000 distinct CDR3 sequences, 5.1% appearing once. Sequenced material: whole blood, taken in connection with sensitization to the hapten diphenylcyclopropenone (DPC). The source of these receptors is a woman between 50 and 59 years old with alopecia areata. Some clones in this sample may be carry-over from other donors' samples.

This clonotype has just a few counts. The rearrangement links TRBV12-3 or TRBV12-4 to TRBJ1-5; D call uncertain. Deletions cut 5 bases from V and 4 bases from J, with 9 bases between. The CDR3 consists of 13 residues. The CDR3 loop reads CASSPSRNQPQHF. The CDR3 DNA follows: TGTGCCAGCAGTCCCTCACGGAATCAGCCCCAGCATTTT.

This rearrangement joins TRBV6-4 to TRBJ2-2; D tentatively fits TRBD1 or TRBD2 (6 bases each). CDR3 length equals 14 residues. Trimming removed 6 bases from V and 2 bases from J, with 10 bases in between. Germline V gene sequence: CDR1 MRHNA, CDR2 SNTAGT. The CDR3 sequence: CASRRDNNTGELFF. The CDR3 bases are TGTGCCAGCAGGCGGGACAATAACACCGGGGAGCTGTTTTTT.

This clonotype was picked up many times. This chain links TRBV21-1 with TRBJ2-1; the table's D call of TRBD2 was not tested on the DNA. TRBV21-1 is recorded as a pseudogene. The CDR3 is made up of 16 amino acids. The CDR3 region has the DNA TGTGCCAGCAGCCCCTGGACTCGGGGCTCCTACAATGAGCAGTTCTTC. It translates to CASSPWTRGSYNEQFF.

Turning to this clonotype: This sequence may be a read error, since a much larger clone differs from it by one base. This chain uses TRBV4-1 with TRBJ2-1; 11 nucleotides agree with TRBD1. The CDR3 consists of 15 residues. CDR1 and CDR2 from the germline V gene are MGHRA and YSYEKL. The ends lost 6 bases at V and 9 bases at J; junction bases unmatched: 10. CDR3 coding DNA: TGCGCCAGCAGGTTAGGACAGGGGGCAGTCGTTGAGCAGTTCTTC. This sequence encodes CASRLGQGAVVEQFF.

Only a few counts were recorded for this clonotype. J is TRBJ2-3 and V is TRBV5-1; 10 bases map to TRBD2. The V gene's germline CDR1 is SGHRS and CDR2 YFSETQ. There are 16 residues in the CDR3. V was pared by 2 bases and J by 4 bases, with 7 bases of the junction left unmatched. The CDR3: CASSFSAGGVADTQYF. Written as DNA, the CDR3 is TGCGCCAGCAGCTTTTCAGCGGGAGGGGTGGCAGATACGCAGTATTTT.

Here the CDR3 reads CASSLPGRKTGELFF. CDR3 nucleotide sequence: TGTGCCAGCAGTCTACCGGGACGGAAGACCGGGGAGCTGTTTTTT. The chain joins TRBV25-1 to TRBJ2-2, with D possibly being TRBD1 or TRBD2 (5 bases each). CDR1 is MGHDK and CDR2 is SYGVNS in the germline V gene. The V end was cut by 5 bases, the J end by 5 bases, with 15 bases between. This CDR3 spans 15 amino acids.

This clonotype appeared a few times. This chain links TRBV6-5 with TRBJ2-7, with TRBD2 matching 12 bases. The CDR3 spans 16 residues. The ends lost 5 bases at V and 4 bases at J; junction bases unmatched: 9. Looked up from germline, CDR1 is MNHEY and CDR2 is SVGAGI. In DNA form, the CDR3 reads TGTGCCAGCAGTCTAACGGGCCTAGCGGGAGGGTACGAGCAGTACTTC. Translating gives CASSLTGLAGGYEQYF.

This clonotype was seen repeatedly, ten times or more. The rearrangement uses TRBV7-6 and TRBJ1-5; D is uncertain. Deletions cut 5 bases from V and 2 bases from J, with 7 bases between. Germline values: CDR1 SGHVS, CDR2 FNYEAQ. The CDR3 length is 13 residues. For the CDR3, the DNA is TGTGCCAGCAGCCATGGGCGCAATCAGCCCCAGCATTTT. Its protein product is CASSHGRNQPQHF.

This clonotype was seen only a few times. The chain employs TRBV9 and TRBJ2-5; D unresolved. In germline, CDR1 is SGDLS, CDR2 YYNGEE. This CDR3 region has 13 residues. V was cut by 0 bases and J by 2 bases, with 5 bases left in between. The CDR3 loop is CASSVGLQETQYF. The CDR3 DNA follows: TGTGCCAGCAGCGTAGGACTGCAAGAGACCCAGTACTTC.

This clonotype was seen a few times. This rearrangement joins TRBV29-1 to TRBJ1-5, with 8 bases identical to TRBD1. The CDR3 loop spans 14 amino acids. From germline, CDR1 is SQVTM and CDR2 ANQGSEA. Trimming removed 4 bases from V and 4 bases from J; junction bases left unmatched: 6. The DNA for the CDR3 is TGCAGCGTTGTGCGGACAGGGTCGAATCAGCCCCAGCATTTT. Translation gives CSVVRTGSNQPQHF.

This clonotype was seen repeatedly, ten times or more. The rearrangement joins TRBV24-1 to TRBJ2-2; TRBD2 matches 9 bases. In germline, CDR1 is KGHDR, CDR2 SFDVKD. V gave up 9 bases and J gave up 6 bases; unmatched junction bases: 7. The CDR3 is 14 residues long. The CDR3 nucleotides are TGTGCCACCTCTAGCGGGACGTTATCCGGGGAGCTGTTTTTT. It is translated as CATSSGTLSGELFF.

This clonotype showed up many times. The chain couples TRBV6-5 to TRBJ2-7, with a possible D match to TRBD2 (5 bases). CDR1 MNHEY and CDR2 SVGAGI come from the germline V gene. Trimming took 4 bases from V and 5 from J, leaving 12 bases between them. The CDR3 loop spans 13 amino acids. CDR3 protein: CASSFSGIHEQYF. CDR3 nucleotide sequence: TGTGCCAGCAGTTTTTCGGGGATACACGAGCAGTACTTC.

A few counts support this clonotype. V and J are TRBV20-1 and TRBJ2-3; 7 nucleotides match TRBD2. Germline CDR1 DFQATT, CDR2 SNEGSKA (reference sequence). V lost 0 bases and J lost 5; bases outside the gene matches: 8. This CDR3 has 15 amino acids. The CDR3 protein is CSARDRASGGDTQYF. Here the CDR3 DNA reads TGCAGTGCTAGAGATCGGGCTAGCGGAGGAGATACGCAGTATTTT.

CDR3 sequence (DNA): TGTGCCAGCTCAAGACAGGGGGCGATGAACAATCAGCCCCAGCATTTT. The encoded protein is CASSRQGAMNNQPQHF. The V gene is TRBV18, the J gene TRBJ1-5; TRBD1 aligns across 10 bases. The germline gives CDR1 KGHSH, CDR2 LQKENI. The CDR3 is 16 residues long. After removal of 5 bases from V and 3 bases from J, the junction contained 7 bases not matched to a gene.

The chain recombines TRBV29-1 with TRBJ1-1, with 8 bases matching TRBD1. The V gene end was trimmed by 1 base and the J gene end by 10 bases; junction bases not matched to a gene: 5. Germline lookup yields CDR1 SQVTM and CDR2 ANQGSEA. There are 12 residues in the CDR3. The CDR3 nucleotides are TGCAGCGTTGAAGGGACAGGGCTGCCAGCTTTCTTT. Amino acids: CSVEGTGLPAFF.

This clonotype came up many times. The chain's CDR3 is CASSLSWSRGGGAFF. CDR3 DNA sequence: TGTGCCAGCAGCTTATCGTGGAGTAGGGGCGGAGGAGCTTTCTTT. V and J are TRBV11-2 and TRBJ1-1; D is possibly TRBD1 (5 bases). This CDR3 spans 15 amino acids. Trimming took off 2 bases at V and 10 bases at J, with 20 bases between the two ends. CDR1 is SGHAT and CDR2 is FQNNGV in the germline V gene.

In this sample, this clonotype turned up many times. CDR3 loop: CASSYKAGFGVYEQYF. CDR3 in DNA: TGTGCCAGCAGTTATAAAGCGGGATTTGGGGTTTACGAGCAGTACTTC. This rearrangement joins TRBV6-5 to TRBJ2-7, with TRBD2 matching over 7 bases. With V trimmed by 3 bases and J by 4 bases, 12 bases remained unmatched. The CDR3 spans 16 residues. In germline, CDR1 is MNHEY, CDR2 SVGAGI.

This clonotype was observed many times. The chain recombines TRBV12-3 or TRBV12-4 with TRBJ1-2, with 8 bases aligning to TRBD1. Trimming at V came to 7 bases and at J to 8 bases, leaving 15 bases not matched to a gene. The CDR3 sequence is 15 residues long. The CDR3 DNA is TGTGCCAGCACCCTAGGGGCAGGGGGCGCAGAGGGCTACACCTTC. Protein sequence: CASTLGAGGAEGYTF.